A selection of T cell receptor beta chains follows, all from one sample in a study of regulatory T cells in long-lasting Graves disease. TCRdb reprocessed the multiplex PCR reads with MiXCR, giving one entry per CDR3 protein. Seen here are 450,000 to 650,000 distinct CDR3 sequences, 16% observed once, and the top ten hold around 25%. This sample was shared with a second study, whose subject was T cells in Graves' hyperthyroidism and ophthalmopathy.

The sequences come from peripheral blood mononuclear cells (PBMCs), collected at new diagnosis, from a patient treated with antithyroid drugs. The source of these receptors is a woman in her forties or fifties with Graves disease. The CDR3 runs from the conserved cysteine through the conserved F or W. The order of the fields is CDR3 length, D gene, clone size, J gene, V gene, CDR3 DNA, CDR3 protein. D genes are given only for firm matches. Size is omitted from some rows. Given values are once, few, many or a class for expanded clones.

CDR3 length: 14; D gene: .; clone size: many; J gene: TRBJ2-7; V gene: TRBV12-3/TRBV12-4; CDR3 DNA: TGTGCCAGCACCACGGGGCAGGGCATGGTCGAGCAGTACTTC; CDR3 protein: CASTTGQGMVEQYF
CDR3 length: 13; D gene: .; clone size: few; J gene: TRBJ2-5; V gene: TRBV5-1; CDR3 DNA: TGCGCCAGCAGCTTGGATAGCAAAGAGACCCAGTACTTC; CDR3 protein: CASSLDSKETQYF
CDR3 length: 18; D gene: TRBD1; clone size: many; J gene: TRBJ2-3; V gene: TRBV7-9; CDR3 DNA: TGTGCCAGCAGCTCCCCCTCGACTGGACAGGCCAGCACAGATACGCAGTATTTT; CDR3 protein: CASSSPSTGQASTDTQYF
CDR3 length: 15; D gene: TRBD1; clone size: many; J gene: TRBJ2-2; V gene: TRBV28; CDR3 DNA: TGTGCCAGCAGTCCGGGACAGCCAAACACCGGGGAGCTGTTTTTT; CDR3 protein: CASSPGQPNTGELFF
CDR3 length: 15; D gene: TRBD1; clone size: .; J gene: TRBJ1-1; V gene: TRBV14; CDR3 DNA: TGTGCCAGCAGCAGTAGACAGGGGCCGAACACTGAAGCTTTCTTT; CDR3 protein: CASSSRQGPNTEAFF
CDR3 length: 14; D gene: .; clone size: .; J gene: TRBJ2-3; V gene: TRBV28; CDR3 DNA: TGTGCCAGCGGTTTGGGGGTTCTCCCAGATACGCAGTATTTT; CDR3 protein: CASGLGVLPDTQYF
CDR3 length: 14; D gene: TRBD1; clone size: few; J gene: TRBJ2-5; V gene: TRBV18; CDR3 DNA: TGTGCCAGCTCACCATTACAGGGGGAAGAGACCCAGTACTTC; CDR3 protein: CASSPLQGEETQYF
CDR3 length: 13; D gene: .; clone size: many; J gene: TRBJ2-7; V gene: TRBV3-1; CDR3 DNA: TGTGCCAGCAGGGCGGGATCTCTGGGGGAGCAGTACTTC; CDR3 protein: CASRAGSLGEQYF
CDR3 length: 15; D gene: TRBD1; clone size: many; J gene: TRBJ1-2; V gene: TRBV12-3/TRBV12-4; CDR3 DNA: TGTGCCAGCAGTTCGTCGACAGGGCTCCTCTATGGCTACACCTTC; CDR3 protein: CASSSSTGLLYGYTF
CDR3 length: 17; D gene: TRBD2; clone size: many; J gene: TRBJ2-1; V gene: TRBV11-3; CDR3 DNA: TGTGCCAGCAGCATCGGACTAGCGGGGGGTTCCCTAAATGAGCAGTTCTTC; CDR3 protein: CASSIGLAGGSLNEQFF
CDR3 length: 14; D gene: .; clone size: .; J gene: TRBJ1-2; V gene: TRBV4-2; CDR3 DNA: TGTGCCAGCAGCACCCCGGGCAGTCGGCAGAACTACACCTTC; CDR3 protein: CASSTPGSRQNYTF
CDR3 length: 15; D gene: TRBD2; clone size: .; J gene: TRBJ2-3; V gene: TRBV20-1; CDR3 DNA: TGCAGTGCTAGAGTTGCTAGCGGGGGAACAGATACGCAGTATTTT; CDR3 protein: CSARVASGGTDTQYF
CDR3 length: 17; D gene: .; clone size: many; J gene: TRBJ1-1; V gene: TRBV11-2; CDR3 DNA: TGTGCCAGCAGCCCTAGCGGCTGGGGGCGGGCGGACACTGAAGCTTTCTTT; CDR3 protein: CASSPSGWGRADTEAFF
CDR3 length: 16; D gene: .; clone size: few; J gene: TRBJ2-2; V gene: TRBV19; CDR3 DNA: TGTGCCAGTAGTAGAAACAGGGATGCGAACACCGGGGAGCTGTTTTTT; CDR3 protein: CASSRNRDANTGELFF
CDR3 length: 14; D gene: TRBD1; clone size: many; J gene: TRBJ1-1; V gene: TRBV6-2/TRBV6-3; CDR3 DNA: TGTGCCAGCAGTTACCACACAGGGGACACTGAAGCTTTCTTT; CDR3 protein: CASSYHTGDTEAFF
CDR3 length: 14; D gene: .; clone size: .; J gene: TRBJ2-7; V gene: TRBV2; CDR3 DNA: TGTGCCAGCAGTTTACGGACAGAGCCCTACGAGCAGTACTTC; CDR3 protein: CASSLRTEPYEQYF
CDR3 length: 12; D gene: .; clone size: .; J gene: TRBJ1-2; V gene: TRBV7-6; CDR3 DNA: TGTGCCAGCAGCACCAGGAACGGTGGCTACACCTTC; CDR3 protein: CASSTRNGGYTF
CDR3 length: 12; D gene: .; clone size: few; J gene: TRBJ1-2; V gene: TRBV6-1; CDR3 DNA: TGTGCCAGCAGTGAAGCTCCGGTTGGCTACACCTTC; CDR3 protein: CASSEAPVGYTF
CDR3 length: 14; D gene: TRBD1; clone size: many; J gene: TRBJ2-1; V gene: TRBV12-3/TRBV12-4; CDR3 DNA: TGTGCCAGCAGTTTTCGGCAGGGGGAAACTAAGCAGTTCTTC; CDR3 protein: CASSFRQGETKQFF
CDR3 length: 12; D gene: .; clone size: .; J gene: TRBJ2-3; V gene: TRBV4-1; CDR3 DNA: TGCGCCAGCAGCCAAACTAAGGATACGCAGTATTTT; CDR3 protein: CASSQTKDTQYF
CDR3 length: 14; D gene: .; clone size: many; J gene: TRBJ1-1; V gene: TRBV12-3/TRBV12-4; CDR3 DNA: TGTGCCAGCAGCGCCGGGGGGGGGAACACTGAAGCTTTCTTT; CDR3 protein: CASSAGGGNTEAFF
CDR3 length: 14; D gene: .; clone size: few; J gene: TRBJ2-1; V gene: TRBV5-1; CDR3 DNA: TGCGCCAGCAGTCTCCAGGTCTCCTACAATGAGCAGTTCTTC; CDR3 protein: CASSLQVSYNEQFF
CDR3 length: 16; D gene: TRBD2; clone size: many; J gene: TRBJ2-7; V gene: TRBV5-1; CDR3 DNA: TGCGCCAGCAGCTTAAGCGGGGGGGTTAGCTCCTACGAGCAGTACTTC; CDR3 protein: CASSLSGGVSSYEQYF
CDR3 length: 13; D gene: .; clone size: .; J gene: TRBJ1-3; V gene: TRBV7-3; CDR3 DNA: TGTGCCAGCAGCGCGAGGAACGGAAACACCATATATTTT; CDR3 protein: CASSARNGNTIYF
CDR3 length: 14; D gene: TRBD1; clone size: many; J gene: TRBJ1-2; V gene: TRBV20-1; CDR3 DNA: TGCAGTGCTAGAGACCCGGACAGGGACTATGGCTACACCTTC; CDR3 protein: CSARDPDRDYGYTF
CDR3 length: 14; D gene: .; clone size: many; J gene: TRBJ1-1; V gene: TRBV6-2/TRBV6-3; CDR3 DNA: TGTGCCAGCAGGGCTCAGGGTGGCGTCACTGAAGCTTTCTTT; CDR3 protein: CASRAQGGVTEAFF
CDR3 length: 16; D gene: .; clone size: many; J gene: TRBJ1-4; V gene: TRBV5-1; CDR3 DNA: TGTGCCAGCAGCCCCGGAGGTTGGGGGGCCCGTGAAAAACTGTTTTTT; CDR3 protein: CASSPGGWGAREKLFF
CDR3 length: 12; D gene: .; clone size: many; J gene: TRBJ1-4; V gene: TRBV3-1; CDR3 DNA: TGTGCCAGCAGCCAAGACGCGTCAAGGCTGTTTTTT; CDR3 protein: CASSQDASRLFF
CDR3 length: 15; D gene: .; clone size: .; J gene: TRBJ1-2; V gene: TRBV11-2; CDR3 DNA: TGTGCCAGCAGCTTAGGCGGGGGCAGAGACTATGGCTACACCTTC; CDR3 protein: CASSLGGGRDYGYTF
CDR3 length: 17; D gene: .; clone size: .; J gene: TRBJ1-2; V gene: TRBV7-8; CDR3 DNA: TGTGCCAGCAGCCACACCCCCTCGGGGGCGACAGACTATGGCTACACCTTC; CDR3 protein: CASSHTPSGATDYGYTF
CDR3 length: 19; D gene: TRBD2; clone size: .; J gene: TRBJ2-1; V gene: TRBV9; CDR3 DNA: TGTGCCAGCAGCTCCCGACTAGCGCTGACTTCGAGCTCCTACAATGAGCAGTTCTTC; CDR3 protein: CASSSRLALTSSSYNEQFF
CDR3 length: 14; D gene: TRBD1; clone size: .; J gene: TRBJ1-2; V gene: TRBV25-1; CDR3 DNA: TGTGCCAGCACCCCGTCGGGACAGTCGTATGGCTACACCTTC; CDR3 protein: CASTPSGQSYGYTF
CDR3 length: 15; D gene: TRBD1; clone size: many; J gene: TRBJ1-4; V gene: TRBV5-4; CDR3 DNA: TGTGCCAGCAGCTCCGACAGGGGGCCTAATGAAAAACTGTTTTTT; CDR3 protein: CASSSDRGPNEKLFF
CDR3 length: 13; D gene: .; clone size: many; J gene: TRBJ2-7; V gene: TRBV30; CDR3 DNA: TGTGCCTGGAGTTGGCGGCGGTCCTACGAGCAGTACTTC; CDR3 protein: CAWSWRRSYEQYF
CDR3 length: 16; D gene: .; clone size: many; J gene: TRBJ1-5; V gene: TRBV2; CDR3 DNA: TGTGCCAGCAGTGGGGGGTCGGGGGGAGGCAATCAGCCCCAGCATTTT; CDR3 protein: CASSGGSGGGNQPQHF
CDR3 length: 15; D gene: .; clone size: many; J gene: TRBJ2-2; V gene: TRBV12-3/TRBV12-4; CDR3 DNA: TGTGCCAGCAGCCTCGACGGGGGCGTCACCGGGGAGCTGTTTTTT; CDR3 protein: CASSLDGGVTGELFF